A selection of T cell receptor beta chains follows, all from one sample in a study of cytomegalovirus exposure and HLA in healthy donors. Method: immunoSEQ multiplex PCR; TCRdb's copy keeps in-frame clones and lacks some. This sample has some 65,000 clones, with about 70% found just once. The sample taken for sequencing was PBMCs. Every receptor here comes from a woman aged 30 to 39 in good health and CMV-seronegative. Both conserved end residues are part of each CDR3. The D gene is left open where the match is weak. Expanded clones are given a class, and other clones once, few, many or no size at all.

CDR3 DNA | CDR3 protein | V gene | clone size | J gene | D gene
TGTGCCACCCGGGGGGGGACCCCCAATTCACCCCTCCACTTT | CATRGGTPNSPLHF | TRBV10-3 | NA | TRBJ1-6 | NA
TGTGCCTGGAGTGCGCTGGGGCCGGGAGGAACTGAAGCTTTCTTT | CAWSALGPGGTEAFF | TRBV30 | few | TRBJ1-1 | NA
TGTGCCAGCAAGGTGGGAGCAGATACGCAGTATTTT | CASKVGADTQYF | TRBV6-1 | NA | TRBJ2-3 | NA
TGCGCCAGCAGCACGGGACAGTCTCTTTACGAGCAGTACTTC | CASSTGQSLYEQYF | TRBV5-1 | NA | TRBJ2-7 | TRBD1
TGCGCCAGCAGCTTGGCGGGGGGCGCGACAGATACGCAGTATTTT | CASSLAGGATDTQYF | TRBV5-1 | few | TRBJ2-3 | NA
TGCGCCAGCAGCCCTCGGACAGGTGGGAATTCACCCCTCCACTTT | CASSPRTGGNSPLHF | TRBV4-1 | NA | TRBJ1-6 | TRBD1
TGTGCCAGCAGCTTGGGAGAACCCCCAGAGACCCAGTACTTC | CASSLGEPPETQYF | TRBV13 | NA | TRBJ2-5 | NA
TGTGCCAGCAGTTCAAGGGAGGAGACCCAGTACTTC | CASSSREETQYF | TRBV27 | NA | TRBJ2-5 | NA
TGTGCCAGTAGCCACTTATCTAGCACAGATACGCAGTATTTT | CASSHLSSTDTQYF | TRBV19 | NA | TRBJ2-3 | NA
TGCAGCGTTGAAGTTTCCAGGGCGGGGTCTGGCTACACCTTC | CSVEVSRAGSGYTF | TRBV29-1 | once | TRBJ1-2 | NA
TGCGCCAGCAGAGTAGACAGGGCATCCGCTGAAGCTTTCTTT | CASRVDRASAEAFF | TRBV10-1 | NA | TRBJ1-1 | TRBD1
TGTGCCAGCAGCGGGACTAGGGATGGTGAGCAGTTCTTC | CASSGTRDGEQFF | TRBV2 | NA | TRBJ2-1 | TRBD2
TGCGCCAGCGGGGCCGGTCCACAGACCTCTGGAAACACCATATATTTT | CASGAGPQTSGNTIYF | TRBV5-1 | NA | TRBJ1-3 | NA
TGTGCCAGCAGTTCCATGACTGTTTTCTACGAGCAGTACTTC | CASSSMTVFYEQYF | TRBV6-5 | NA | TRBJ2-7 | NA
TGCGCCAGCAGCCAAGATGGAGGACAGGGTGTTAGCAATCAGCCCCAGCATTTT | CASSQDGGQGVSNQPQHF | TRBV4-1 | few | TRBJ1-5 | TRBD1
TGCGCCAGCAGCTTGGTAGACAGTAGCACAGATACGCAGTATTTT | CASSLVDSSTDTQYF | TRBV5-1 | NA | TRBJ2-3 | NA
TGTGCCAGCAGTGCTCGGGACAGCTTGAACACCGGGGAGCTGTTTTTT | CASSARDSLNTGELFF | TRBV27 | NA | TRBJ2-2 | TRBD1
TGCGCCAGCAGCCAACTCCCTAGCGGGGGAGTCACCGGGGAGCTGTTTTTT | CASSQLPSGGVTGELFF | TRBV4-1 | NA | TRBJ2-2 | TRBD2
TGTGCCAGCAGACCAGACACGAACACCGGGGAGCTGTTTTTT | CASRPDTNTGELFF | TRBV7-9 | NA | TRBJ2-2 | NA
TGCGCCAGCAGCTCGGACAGGGGGCTTACGGGGGCTTTCTTT | CASSSDRGLTGAFF | TRBV5-1 | NA | TRBJ1-1 | TRBD1
TGTGCCAGCAGTGGACAGGGGACTGGAAACACCATATATTTT | CASSGQGTGNTIYF | TRBV2 | NA | TRBJ1-3 | TRBD1
TGCGCCAGCAGCTTGGGTTCAGAGAGCGGCGAGACCCAGTACTTC | CASSLGSESGETQYF | TRBV5-1 | few | TRBJ2-5 | NA
TGTGCCAGTAGTCAGCGGAATCGGGTTGGAGCGCCTGGGGCCAACGTCCTGACTTTC | CASSQRNRVGAPGANVLTF | TRBV19 | NA | TRBJ2-6 | NA
TGTGCCTGGAGTGTTGGGGGCACTGGTTACGAGCAGTACTTC | CAWSVGGTGYEQYF | TRBV30 | NA | TRBJ2-7 | NA
TGTGCCAGCAGCTTCGAGGACTGGGAGCAGTTCTTC | CASSFEDWEQFF | TRBV7-2 | few | TRBJ2-1 | NA
TGTGCCAGCAGCGCGAAGCCGGGACAGGGGATCTACGAGCAGTACTTC | CASSAKPGQGIYEQYF | TRBV9 | once | TRBJ2-7 | TRBD1